These T cell receptor beta chains were read from a single sample in a study of CD8+CD57+ T cells in acquired aplastic anemia. MiXCR was run by TCRdb on the reads, yielding one entry per CDR3 protein. Counted here are 350,000 to 450,000 distinct CDR3 sequences, around 72% occurring once; the ten biggest clones make up 4%. The sequencing sample was made of sorted CD4+, CD8+, or CD8+CD57+ T cells (not recorded which) from PBMCs. These receptor sequences come from a human donor in good health, serving as a control. The conserved cysteine and the conserved F or W are not part of the CDR3 here. The D gene is left open where the match is weak.

>.|11|TRBV11-3|TRBJ1-6
ASSSLAGTPLH
>.|11|TRBV27|TRBJ2-5
ASSRSRGETQY
>.|13|TRBV11-2|TRBJ1-3
ASSLGGLSGNTIY
>TRBD2|13|TRBV6-5|TRBJ2-1
ASSQRGGYYNEQF
>.|13|TRBV9|TRBJ1-1
ASSVTGTMNTEAF
>.|13|TRBV7-2|TRBJ1-1
ASSFYGTRTSEAF
>TRBD1|9|TRBV29-1|TRBJ1-6
SAGRGSPQH
>.|10|TRBV10-2|TRBJ2-5
AISDYTETHN
>.|13|TRBV9|TRBJ1-3
ASSLGAGAAQTIY
>.|12|TRBV7-7|TRBJ1-5
ASSFSRGKLATP
>.|10|TRBV12-3/TRBV12-4|TRBJ2-5
ASSILQETQY
>.|11|TRBV20-1|TRBJ2-7
SARGRDNYEQY
>.|12|TRBV27|TRBJ2-3
ASSTGSSEDTQY
>.|10|TRBV20-1|TRBJ2-5
SASLGQNYEY
>.|12|TRBV14|TRBJ1-6
ASSIRTDTQPLD
>TRBD2|12|TRBV25-1|TRBJ2-3
ASRGRGSTDTQY
>.|13|TRBV29-1|TRBJ2-7
SVELSGVASYEQY
>TRBD1|11|TRBV6-5|TRBJ1-5
ATKGQGGQPQH
>TRBD1|14|TRBV4-3|TRBJ2-2
ASSQGTGGNTGELF
>.|9|TRBV20-1|TRBJ1-1
SARDEGEAF
>TRBD2|13|TRBV20-1|TRBJ2-7
SALGLAGGSYEQY
>.|11|TRBV29-1|TRBJ1-1
SAPGQPYTEAF
>.|11|TRBV5-1|TRBJ1-5
VSSFSPYQPQH
>.|11|TRBV5-1|TRBJ2-7
ASSLDKVTEQY
>.|10|TRBV7-2|TRBJ1-2
ACSFGARGYT
>.|10|TRBV2|TRBJ1-2
ASSGQGGTQN
>.|9|TRBV20-1|TRBJ1-1
SANVNTEAF
>TRBD1|13|TRBV11-1|TRBJ2-7
ASSLTDRGHYEQY
>.|12|TRBV7-2|TRBJ2-7
ASSVGAPTCGLF
>.|12|TRBV7-2|TRBJ1-5
ASSLGAGHEQYL
>.|11|TRBV6-5|TRBJ2-7
ASSTAGRGEQY
>.|13|TRBV19|TRBJ1-1
ASSTAAGYGTEAF
>.|15|TRBV10-2|TRBJ1-6
ASSEAAGQGRNSPLH
>.|12|TRBV9|TRBJ2-5
ASSKGQYQETQY
>.|14|TRBV2|TRBJ2-3
ASSEGQIIYGYTFD
>.|13|TRBV10-3|TRBJ2-7
AINPGVVEPSEQY
>TRBD1|12|TRBV11-3|TRBJ2-5
ASSLGGQGFHEQ
>.|13|TRBV9|TRBJ1-4
ASSVGQATNEKLF
>.|10|TRBV7-9|TRBJ1-3
ASSLSGWTIY
>.|11|TRBV12-5|TRBJ1-1
ASSFDGVGEAF
>TRBD1|14|TRBV5-8|TRBJ1-4
ASSLGPGQSNEKLF
>TRBD1|11|TRBV10-3|TRBJ1-2
AITSGTGHGYT